These 28 T cell receptor beta chains were sequenced from one sample in a study of blood T cell repertoires in COVID-19. The assay was immunoSEQ multiplex PCR, and TCRdb's table has in-frame clones only and misses some. The sample includes under 15,000 clones, 75% to 85% seen only once; the top ten take 30% to 35%. Sequencing was done on a sample of peripheral blood. The receptor source for this set is a human donor in a cohort sampled during active COVID-19.

This sequence joins TRBV11-1 and TRBJ1-6; D not certain. The CDR3 has 16 amino acids. In germline, CDR1 is SGHAT, CDR2 FQDESV (reference sequence). V was trimmed by 2 bases and J by 7 bases, leaving 15 bases between them. The CDR3 DNA is TGTGCCAGCAGCTTAACGTCCCCCCGGTACAATTCACCCCTCCACTTT. Its protein product is CASSLTSPRYNSPLHF.

The CDR3 nucleotides read TGCGCCAGCAGCCACCCCGGGACAGGTCTGGCCTATGGCTACACCTTC. Its protein is CASSHPGTGLAYGYTF. The chain recombines TRBV4-1 with TRBJ1-2; TRBD1 matches at 8 bases. This CDR3 has 16 amino acids. The germline V gene encodes CDR1 MGHRA and CDR2 YSYEKL. Trimming removed 3 bases from V and 4 bases from J; junction bases left unmatched: 10.

This chain uses TRBV5-1 with TRBJ1-6, with D maybe TRBD1 (5 bases). The germline CDR1 and CDR2 sequences are SGHRS and YFSETQ. V gave up 7 bases and J gave up 8 bases, with 13 bases separating them. The CDR3 runs to 13 residues. CDR3 protein: CASGKKGDSPLHF. The CDR3 DNA reads TGCGCCAGCGGCAAAAAAGGGGATTCACCCCTCCACTTT.

The rearrangement uses TRBV6-6 and TRBJ1-3, with 10 bases aligning to TRBD1. The germline V gene has CDR1 MNHNY and CDR2 SVGAGI (reference sequence). Trimming took 4 bases from V and 4 from J; bases not matched to a gene: 4. The CDR3 consists of 15 residues. For the CDR3, the DNA is TGTGCCAGCAGTTCGGACAGGGGGTCAGGAAACACCATATATTTT. This sequence encodes CASSSDRGSGNTIYF.

This clone turned up a few times. The chain employs TRBV5-4 and TRBJ2-3; 8 bases align to TRBD2. Germline CDR1 and CDR2: SGHNT and YYREEE (reference sequence). With V trimmed by 1 base and J by 0 bases, 4 bases remained unmatched. The CDR3 has 16 residues. The CDR3 here is CASSLNGGASTDTQYF. CDR3 bases: TGTGCCAGCAGCTTGAACGGGGGGGCCAGCACAGATACGCAGTATTTT.

This chain links TRBV3-1 (or the pseudogene TRBV3-2) with TRBJ1-1; no clear D. V shed 4 bases and J shed 7 bases, with 22 bases lying between them. The CDR3 loop spans 16 amino acids. Germline V gives CDR1 LGHDT, CDR2 YNNKEL (reference sequence). CDR3 loop: CASSPRSRGDGNEAFF. The CDR3 bases are TGTGCCAGCAGCCCCCGTTCCCGGGGAGACGGTAATGAAGCTTTCTTT.

The chain joins TRBV6-5 to TRBJ1-2, with 7 bases fitting TRBD1. Germline values: CDR1 MNHEY, CDR2 SVGAGI. V was pared by 7 bases and J by 7 bases, with 9 bases of the junction left unmatched. The CDR3 length is 13 residues. This chain's CDR3 is CASTFDRVGGYTF. The CDR3 bases are TGTGCCAGCACCTTCGACAGGGTTGGTGGCTACACCTTC.

DNA for the CDR3: TGTGCCAGCGGTGGACAGGGAATCAACACCGGGGAGCTGTTTTTT. Protein: CASGGQGINTGELFF. This chain joins TRBV2 and TRBJ2-2, with TRBD1 identical over 8 bases. Germline V lookup: CDR1 SNHLY, CDR2 FYNNEI. With 8 bases clipped from V and 2 bases from J, the junction kept 7 bases outside the gene matches. This CDR3 is 15 amino acids long.

This clone was seen a few times. The chain combines TRBV2 with TRBJ1-1, with D unresolved. Germline V lookup: CDR1 SNHLY, CDR2 FYNNEI. The V gene lost 2 bases and the J gene lost 5 bases, with 9 bases spanning the gap. This CDR3 spans 13 amino acids. The CDR3 sequence is CASSEFWETEAFF. The CDR3 bases are TGTGCCAGCAGTGAATTTTGGGAGACTGAAGCTTTCTTT.

The chain employs TRBV28 and TRBJ2-7; D unresolved. There are 13 residues in the CDR3. Germline V CDR1 and CDR2: MDHEN, SYDVKM. The ends were cut back, 6 bases at V and 4 bases at J, with 13 bases in the middle. CDR3: CASSPPTGYEQYF. CDR3 coding DNA: TGTGCCAGCAGCCCGCCGACCGGGTACGAGCAGTACTTC.

This clone occurred once. Written as DNA, the CDR3 is TGTGCCAGCAGGGGAGACGGGGGGCAGGAGCAGTTCTTC. Amino acid sequence: CASRGDGGQEQFF. This chain uses TRBV2 with TRBJ2-1; D is possibly TRBD2 (7 bases). V was clipped by 6 bases and J by 10 bases, with 16 bases between them. The CDR3 length is 13 residues. Germline V CDR1 and CDR2: SNHLY, FYNNEI. The full variable domain, in which reference TRBV2 and TRBJ2-1 provide the parts outside the CDR3, is EPEVTQTPSHQVTQMGQEVILRCVPISNHLYFYWYRQILGQKVEFLVSFYNNEISEKSEIFDDQFSVERPDGSNFTLKIRSTKLEDSAMYFCASRGDGGQEQFFGPGTRLTVL.

V and J are TRBV13 and TRBJ2-3; 8 bases map to TRBD1. This CDR3 contains 14 residues. V trimming: 5 bases; J trimming: 5 bases; junction bases outside the gene matches: 6. Germline assignment: CDR1 PRHDT and CDR2 FYEKMQ (reference sequence). The CDR3 spells CASSQDRGGDTQYF. The DNA of the CDR3 is TGTGCCAGCAGCCAAGACAGGGGAGGAGATACGCAGTATTTT.

J is TRBJ2-5 and V is TRBV7-9; 11 nucleotides align to TRBD2. The CDR3 consists of 16 residues. With V trimmed by 1 base and J by 4 bases, 5 bases remained unmatched. CDR1 is SEHNR and CDR2 is FQNEAQ in the germline V gene (reference sequence). CDR3 in DNA: TGTGCCAGCAGCTTAGTTAGCGGGGGGGCCGGAGAGACCCAGTACTTC. Its translation: CASSLVSGGAGETQYF.

CDR3 protein: CASSFTGTSDDQPQHF. The CDR3 DNA is TGTGCCAGCAGCTTCACCGGGACTTCTGATGATCAGCCCCAGCATTTT. The chain recombines TRBV7-2 with TRBJ1-5; TRBD1 might be the D (5 bases). CDR3 size: 16 residues. V lost 3 bases and J lost 5, with 17 bases in between. From germline, CDR1 is SGHTA and CDR2 FQGNSA.

The chain is built from TRBV19 and TRBJ1-2, with 7 bases fitting TRBD1. The V gene end was trimmed by 6 bases and the J gene end by 2 bases; junction bases not matched to a gene: 9. The germline V gene has CDR1 LNHDA and CDR2 SQIVND (reference sequence). The CDR3 runs 15 residues. CDR3 sequence: CASRRKGALNYGYTF. The DNA for the CDR3 is TGTGCCAGTAGAAGAAAGGGGGCATTAAACTATGGCTACACCTTC.

Only one count was recorded for this clone. The genes are TRBV9 and TRBJ1-1; 11 bases align to TRBD1. Germline-derived CDR1 and CDR2 are SGDLS and YYNGEE. After removal of 0 bases from V and 7 bases from J, the junction contained 20 bases not matched to a gene. The CDR3 totals 20 residues. In DNA form, the CDR3 reads TGTGCCAGCAGCGTAGGGACGATAGGGACAGGGGGGCGGAGTTACCATGAAGCTTTCTTT. It encodes CASSVGTIGTGGRSYHEAFF.

This clone occurred once. The chain couples TRBV6-2 or TRBV6-3 to TRBJ2-3; 8 nucleotides match TRBD1. CDR1 and CDR2 from the germline V gene are MNHEY and SVGEGT. CDR3 length: 15 amino acids. Trimming cost V 2 bases and J 2 bases; bases outside gene matches: 3. This CDR3 reads CASSYQGAFTDTQYF. In DNA form, the CDR3 reads TGTGCCAGCAGTTACCAGGGGGCCTTCACAGATACGCAGTATTTT.

The J gene is TRBJ2-3, the V gene TRBV7-2; 10 nucleotides match TRBD2. The junction had 9 bases not matched to a gene; V was cut back by 6 bases and J by 3 bases. The CDR3 consists of 16 residues. Germline loops: CDR1 SGHTA, CDR2 FQGNSA. Here the CDR3 reads CASRRGPGLATDTQYF. The DNA for the CDR3 is TGTGCCAGCAGACGCGGCCCGGGACTAGCGACAGATACGCAGTATTTT. Together with reference TRBV7-2 and TRBJ2-3, the CDR3 gives the full variable domain: GAGVSQSPSNKVTEKGKDVELRCDPISGHTALYWYRQSLGQGLEFLIYFQGNSAPDKSGLPSDRFSAERTGGSVSTLTIQRTQQEDSAVYLCASRRGPGLATDTQYFGPGTRLTVL.

The chain couples TRBV5-1 to TRBJ2-1, with a weak D call TRBD1 (6 bases). In germline, CDR1 is SGHRS, CDR2 YFSETQ. The CDR3 has 13 amino acids. The V end lost 8 bases, the J end lost 4 bases, and 13 bases lay between the germline ends. The DNA for the CDR3 is TGCGCCAGTGGACAGAGTAATTACAATGAGCAGTTCTTC. This encodes CASGQSNYNEQFF.

The chain employs TRBV28 and TRBJ2-5; 9 bases agree with TRBD1. Germline V gene sequence: CDR1 MDHEN, CDR2 SYDVKM. The CDR3 extends over 14 amino acids. The V segment lost 7 bases and the J segment 7 bases; nucleotides outside the gene matches: 10. CDR3 DNA sequence: TGTGCCAGCAATCGGGACAGGGAGGTTGCGACCCAGTACTTC. Translating it yields CASNRDREVATQYF.

The V call is TRBV21-1, the J call TRBJ1-1; TRBD1 is taken as the D call from the table, unchecked against the DNA. TRBV21-1 is an annotated pseudogene. The CDR3 extends over 14 amino acids. CDR3 nucleotides: TGTGCCAGCACAGGAGGGGGCAAGAACACTGAAGCTTTCTTT. This sequence encodes CASTGGGKNTEAFF.

The chain joins TRBV3-1 (or the pseudogene TRBV3-2) to TRBJ1-5, with D tentatively TRBD1 (5 bases). The V gene lost 4 bases and the J gene lost 3 bases, with 10 bases spanning the gap. Germline V CDR1 and CDR2: LGHDT, YNNKEL (reference sequence). This CDR3 is built from 14 residues. CDR3 in amino acids: CASSLQGSNQPQHF. The CDR3 DNA reads TGTGCCAGCAGCCTTCAGGGCTCCAATCAGCCCCAGCATTTT.

In DNA, the CDR3 is TGTGCCAGCAGCTCGAGGGACAGTGCCTACGAGCAGTACTTC. Encoded protein: CASSSRDSAYEQYF. V usage is TRBV7-9 and J usage is TRBJ2-7; TRBD1 matches 7 bases. The CDR3 runs 14 residues. V lost 4 bases, J lost 2 bases, and 5 bases stayed unmatched. From germline, CDR1 is SEHNR and CDR2 FQNEAQ (reference sequence).

This chain uses TRBV27 with TRBJ2-7; 12 positions match TRBD1. V trimming: 4 bases; J trimming: 5 bases; junction bases outside the gene matches: 6. The CDR3 spans 15 residues. Germline V gene lookup returns CDR1 MNHEY and CDR2 SMNVEV (reference sequence). The DNA of the CDR3 is TGTGCCAGCAGTTCGGGCAGGGACAGGGGGCACGAGCAGTACTTC. This sequence encodes CASSSGRDRGHEQYF.

The rearrangement links TRBV6-5 to TRBJ1-3, with D hard to call. Germline loops: CDR1 MNHEY, CDR2 SVGAGI. V was cut by 2 bases and J by 1 base, with 12 bases left in between. CDR3 size: 16 residues. The CDR3 region is CASSYTPFLSGNTIYF. CDR3 sequence (DNA): TGTGCCAGCAGTTACACCCCATTCCTATCTGGAAACACCATATATTTT.

The rearrangement joins TRBV5-1 to TRBJ1-2; D may be TRBD1 (6 bases). The CDR3 totals 14 residues. V dropped 1 base and J dropped 10 bases, with 17 bases sitting between them. The germline gives CDR1 SGHRS, CDR2 YFSETQ. CDR3 loop: CASSLNRQDSDYTF. The CDR3 DNA follows: TGCGCCAGCAGCTTGAACAGACAGGACTCTGACTACACCTTC.

CDR3 sequence reads: CASSVTLANTEAFF. The CDR3 region has the DNA TGTGCCAGCAGCGTAACCCTGGCGAACACTGAAGCTTTCTTT. V and J are TRBV5-4 and TRBJ1-1; D unresolved. CDR3 length equals 14 residues. Germline CDR1 and CDR2: SGHNT and YYREEE (reference sequence). The ends were cut back, 4 bases at V and 1 base at J, with 11 bases in the middle.

The CDR3 DNA is TGTGCCAGCAGCACTCGCTCCCGGGGAGCTTTCTTT. It translates to CASSTRSRGAFF. V is TRBV7-2 and J is TRBJ1-1; D not resolved. Germline CDR1 reads SGHTA; CDR2 reads FQGNSA. V dropped 5 bases and J dropped 10 bases, with 14 bases sitting between them. The length of the CDR3 is 12 residues. Together with reference TRBV7-2 and TRBJ1-1, the CDR3 gives the full variable domain: GAGVSQSPSNKVTEKGKDVELRCDPISGHTALYWYRQSLGQGLEFLIYFQGNSAPDKSGLPSDRFSAERTGGSVSTLTIQRTQQEDSAVYLCASSTRSRGAFFGQGTRLTVV.